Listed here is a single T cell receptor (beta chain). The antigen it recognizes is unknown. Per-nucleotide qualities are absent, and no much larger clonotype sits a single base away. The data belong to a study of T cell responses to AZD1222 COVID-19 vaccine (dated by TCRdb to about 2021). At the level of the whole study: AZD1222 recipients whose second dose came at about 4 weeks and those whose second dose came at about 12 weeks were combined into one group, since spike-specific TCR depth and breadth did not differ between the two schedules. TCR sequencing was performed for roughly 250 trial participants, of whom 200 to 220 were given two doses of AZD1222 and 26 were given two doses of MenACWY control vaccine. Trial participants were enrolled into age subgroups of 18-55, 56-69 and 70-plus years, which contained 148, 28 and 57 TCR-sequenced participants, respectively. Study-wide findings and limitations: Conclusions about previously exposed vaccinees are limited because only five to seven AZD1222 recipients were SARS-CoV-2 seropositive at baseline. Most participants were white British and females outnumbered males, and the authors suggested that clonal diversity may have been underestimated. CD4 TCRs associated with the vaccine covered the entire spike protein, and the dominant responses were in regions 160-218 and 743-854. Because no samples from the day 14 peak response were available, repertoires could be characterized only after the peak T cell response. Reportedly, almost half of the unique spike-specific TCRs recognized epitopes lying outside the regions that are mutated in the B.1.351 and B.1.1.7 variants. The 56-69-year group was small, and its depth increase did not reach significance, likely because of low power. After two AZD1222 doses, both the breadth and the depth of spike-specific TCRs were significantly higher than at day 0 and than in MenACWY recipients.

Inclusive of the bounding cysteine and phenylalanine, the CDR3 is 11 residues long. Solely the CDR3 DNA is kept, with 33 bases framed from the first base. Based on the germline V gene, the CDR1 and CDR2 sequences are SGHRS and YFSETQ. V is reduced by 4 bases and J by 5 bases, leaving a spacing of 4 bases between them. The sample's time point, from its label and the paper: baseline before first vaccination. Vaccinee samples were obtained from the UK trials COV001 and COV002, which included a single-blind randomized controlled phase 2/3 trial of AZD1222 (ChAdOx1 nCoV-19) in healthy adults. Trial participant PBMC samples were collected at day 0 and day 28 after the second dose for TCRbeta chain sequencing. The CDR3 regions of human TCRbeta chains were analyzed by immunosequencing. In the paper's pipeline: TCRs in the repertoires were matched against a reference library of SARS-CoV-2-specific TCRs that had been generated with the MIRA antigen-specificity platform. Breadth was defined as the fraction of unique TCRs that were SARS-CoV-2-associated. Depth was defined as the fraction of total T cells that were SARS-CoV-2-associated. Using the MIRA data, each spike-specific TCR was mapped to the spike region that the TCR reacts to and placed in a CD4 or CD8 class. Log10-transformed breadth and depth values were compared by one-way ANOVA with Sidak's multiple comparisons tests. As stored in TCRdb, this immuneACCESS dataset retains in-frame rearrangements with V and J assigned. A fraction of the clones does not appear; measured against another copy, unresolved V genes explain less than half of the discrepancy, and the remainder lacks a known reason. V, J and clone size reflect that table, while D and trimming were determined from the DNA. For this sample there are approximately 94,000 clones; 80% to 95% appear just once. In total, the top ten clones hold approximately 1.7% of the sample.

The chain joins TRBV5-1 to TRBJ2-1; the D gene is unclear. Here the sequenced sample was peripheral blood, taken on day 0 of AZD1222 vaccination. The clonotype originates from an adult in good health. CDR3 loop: CASSTHNEQFF. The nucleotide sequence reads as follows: TGCGCCAGCAGCACCCACAATGAGCAGTTCTTC.